This passage covers 12 T cell receptor beta chains from one sample sequenced in a study of T cell responses to AZD1222 COVID-19 vaccine (dated by TCRdb to the early 2020s). The sample's time point label is to be understood as: baseline before first vaccination. Library preparation used the immunoSEQ multiplex PCR assay. TCRdb carries this immuneACCESS record with in-frame sequences only. Its versions omit some clonotypes, under half of them owing to an unresolved V gene in the studies checked, with the rest unexplained. The sample includes about 86,000 clones, with more than 90% observed a single time. Of the sample, around 2.8% is held by the ten largest clones. This specimen consisted of peripheral blood, obtained on day 0 of AZD1222 vaccination. These receptors came from an adult in good health.

The chain couples TRBV28 to TRBJ1-5, with TRBD1 matching 8 bases. Germline loops: CDR1 MDHEN, CDR2 SYDVKM. The trim removed 3 bases at V and 4 bases at J, leaving 5 bases unmatched. This CDR3 is 15 amino acids long. For the CDR3, the DNA is TGTGCCAGCAGTTTTCAGGGGGCCGGGAATCAGCCCCAGCATTTT. Protein sequence: CASSFQGAGNQPQHF.

This chain links TRBV9 with TRBJ1-4; D is perhaps TRBD1 (5 bases). With 4 bases removed from V and 8 bases from J, the gap between germline ends came to 12 bases. The germline gives CDR1 SGDLS, CDR2 YYNGEE. There are 13 residues in the CDR3. This CDR3 reads CASSSRGREKLFF. Written as DNA, the CDR3 is TGTGCCAGCAGCTCACGGGGCAGGGAAAAACTGTTTTTT.

This chain joins TRBV7-9 and TRBJ2-1, with no clear D. V lost 6 bases, J lost 6 bases, and 9 bases lay in between. The germline gives CDR1 SEHNR, CDR2 FQNEAQ (reference sequence). The CDR3 spans 12 residues. The CDR3, as DNA: TGTGCCAGCAGTCGGACGGGCAATGAGCAGTTCTTC. Amino acid sequence: CASSRTGNEQFF.

The chain recombines TRBV7-8 with TRBJ1-3; perhaps TRBD1 as D (5 bases). This CDR3 comprises 17 residues. Trimming stripped 2 bases from V and 0 bases from J, with 14 bases between. Per germline, CDR1 SGHVS and CDR2 FQNEAQ. The CDR3 loop is CASSLRSGDYSGNTIYF. The CDR3, as DNA: TGTGCCAGCAGCTTAAGGTCTGGGGACTACTCTGGAAACACCATATATTTT. Drawing the rest from reference TRBV7-8 and TRBJ1-3, the complete variable domain is GAGVSQSPRYKVAKRGQDVALRCDPISGHVSLFWYQQALGQGPEFLTYFQNEAQLDKSGLPSDRFFAERPEGSVSTLKIQRTQQEDSAVYLCASSLRSGDYSGNTIYFGEGSWLTVV.

The chain uses TRBV18 and TRBJ2-1; 8 bases are a match to TRBD2. Germline V lookup: CDR1 KGHSH, CDR2 LQKENI. CDR3 size: 14 residues. V was pared by 6 bases and J by 6 bases, with 7 bases of the junction left unmatched. The CDR3: CASSQRAGGNEQFF. CDR3 coding DNA: TGTGCCAGCTCGCAGAGGGCGGGGGGCAATGAGCAGTTCTTC.

In this sample, this clone turned up once. The V and J genes are TRBV7-9 and TRBJ1-5; a possible D gene is TRBD1 (5 bases). Per the germline V gene, CDR1 is SEHNR and CDR2 is FQNEAQ (reference sequence). CDR3 length: 14 residues. V lost 1 base to trimming and J lost 6 bases, with 10 bases between them. The CDR3 region is CASSLGQGGQPQHF. The DNA for the CDR3 is TGTGCCAGCAGCTTAGGTCAGGGCGGTCAGCCCCAGCATTTT.

The chain recombines TRBV24-1 with TRBJ2-1, with 12 bases identical to TRBD2. The germline V gene has CDR1 KGHDR and CDR2 SFDVKD. The J segment lost 6 bases and the V segment lost 0 bases, leaving 2 bases of the junction unmatched. The CDR3 has 16 residues. The CDR3 loop is CATSDLGTSGRNEQFF. The CDR3 DNA reads TGTGCCACCAGTGATTTGGGGACTAGCGGGCGCAATGAGCAGTTCTTC.

This chain links TRBV4-1 with TRBJ1-2; a weak D match, TRBD1 (5 bases). The V and J ends lost 0 bases and 4 bases respectively, with 15 bases between them. Germline CDR1 is MGHRA and CDR2 is YSYEKL. The CDR3 runs 16 residues. For the CDR3, the DNA is TGCGCCAGCAGCCAAGATCCCTCGGGGCTAGGCTATGGCTACACCTTC. This codes for CASSQDPSGLGYGYTF.

The rearrangement joins TRBV6-5 to TRBJ2-2, with a weak D call TRBD1 (5 bases). With 2 bases removed from V and 7 bases from J, the gap between germline ends came to 11 bases. The CDR3 has 14 residues. From germline, CDR1 is MNHEY and CDR2 SVGAGI. In DNA form, the CDR3 reads TGTGCCAGCAGTTACAAGGGGCGCGGCGGGGAGCTGTTTTTT. The encoded protein is CASSYKGRGGELFF.

The chain carries TRBV4-2 and TRBJ2-5; 8 bases agree with TRBD2. Germline V gene lookup returns CDR1 LGHNA and CDR2 YNFKEQ. V gave up 4 bases and J gave up 6 bases; unmatched junction bases: 13. This CDR3 comprises 16 residues. The CDR3 reads CASSPPDTGGSKTQYF. The CDR3 DNA reads TGTGCCAGCAGCCCCCCTGATACGGGGGGGTCGAAGACCCAGTACTTC.

The chain is built from TRBV19 and TRBJ2-5, with D tentatively TRBD2 (5 bases). Trimming pared 0 bases from V and 4 bases from J, leaving 9 bases between. This CDR3 has 14 residues. Germline V lookup: CDR1 LNHDA, CDR2 SQIVND (reference sequence). The CDR3 nucleotides read TGTGCCAGTAGTATAGATCTGGCGGGAGAGACCCAGTACTTC. As protein: CASSIDLAGETQYF.

The chain employs TRBV5-5 and TRBJ2-1; D gene uncertain. Trimming removed 3 bases from V and 6 bases from J, with 7 bases in between. The CDR3 is 12 amino acids. Germline values: CDR1 SGHKS, CDR2 YYEKEE (reference sequence). CDR3 amino acids: CASSSLSNEQFF. CDR3 DNA: TGTGCCAGCAGCTCCCTGTCCAATGAGCAGTTCTTC.